The rows below give T cell receptor beta chains drawn from one sample of a study of T cell responses to AZD1222 COVID-19 vaccine. Sequenced by immunoSEQ multiplex PCR; TCRdb stores in-frame clones only, minus some. The table includes about 110,000 clones, around 90% detected once. The sample here was peripheral blood, taken 28 days after the second AZD1222 dose. Receptor source: an adult who received the AZD1222 COVID-19 vaccine. Each CDR3 is given with its conserved first and last residue.

j_call	v_call	cdr3_aa
TRBJ2-1	TRBV11-2	CASSLETSSYNEQFF
TRBJ1-4	TRBV2	CASSESGPSYNEKLFF
TRBJ2-1	TRBV25-1	CASSEPLGSGSGNEQFF
TRBJ2-1	TRBV12-3/TRBV12-4	CASSLLSDEQFF
TRBJ1-1	TRBV11-3	CASSLDLIARQTGFGTEAFF
TRBJ2-7	TRBV3-1/TRBV3-2	CASSLLRGLGRAHEQYF
TRBJ2-1	TRBV29-1	CSVEDISSTEQFF
TRBJ2-3	TRBV5-5	CASSRTSADTQYF
TRBJ1-5	TRBV10-3	CASSGNNQPQHF
TRBJ1-1	TRBV28	CATRGTGNTEAFF
TRBJ1-5	TRBV6-6	CASSYRGGNQPQHF
TRBJ2-2	TRBV7-9	CASSPGRESAGELFF
TRBJ1-2	TRBV28	CASSYRQGRFGYTF
TRBJ1-5	TRBV28	CASSLDRGPGQPQHF
TRBJ2-3	TRBV3-1/TRBV3-2	CASSQNSGSTDTQYF
TRBJ2-3	TRBV6-4	CASSVGQGAADTQYF
TRBJ2-3	TRBV7-2	CASSLVTSGKSTDTQYF
TRBJ1-5	TRBV19	CASSLGAAGEQPQHF
TRBJ2-3	TRBV7-2	CASSLGQEPTDTQYF
TRBJ2-1	TRBV3-1/TRBV3-2	CASSLEQGLSYNEQFF
TRBJ1-2	TRBV28	CASSLEGARSNYGYTF
TRBJ2-3	TRBV7-3	CASSLDGTGTDTQYF
TRBJ1-2	TRBV28	CAIRDTSFYGYTF
TRBJ2-4	TRBV5-4	CASHRTGIAKNIQYF
TRBJ2-7	TRBV7-6	CASSYRDKGLYEQYF
TRBJ1-3	TRBV4-3	CASSQEASFSGNTIYF
TRBJ2-7	TRBV7-2	CASSRGLAGGQQYF
TRBJ2-1	TRBV9	CASSVTSDSHYNEQFF
TRBJ2-7	TRBV28	CASRGTGTYYEQYF
TRBJ2-5	TRBV28	CASSSGQGLETQYF
TRBJ2-3	TRBV18	CASSPPTSAADTQYF
TRBJ1-4	TRBV5-8	CASRVRDATNEKLFF
TRBJ2-1	TRBV7-3	CASSLGTALYNEQFF
TRBJ2-5	TRBV5-1	CASSLGSVQETQYF
TRBJ2-7	TRBV28	CASSLGGRGGGTYEQYF
TRBJ2-1	TRBV24-1	CATGGGTGINNEQFF
TRBJ1-5	TRBV19	CASNPAGRNNQPQHF
TRBJ1-6	TRBV2	CASRGSPLHF
TRBJ2-7	TRBV15	CATSREDRGPRSYEQYF
TRBJ2-7	TRBV7-6	CASSLGSTGGEQYF
TRBJ1-2	TRBV28	CASSFRGARGYTF
TRBJ1-4	TRBV6-2/TRBV6-3	CASSYRSATNEKLFF
TRBJ2-1	TRBV29-1	CSETISGSEQFF
TRBJ2-2	TRBV24-1	CATKRTNTGELFF
TRBJ2-3	TRBV3-1/TRBV3-2	CASSQDLRGLRTDTQYF
TRBJ1-5	TRBV18	CASSPPGQDNQPQHF
TRBJ2-7	TRBV5-6	CASSLQGGPYEQYF
TRBJ1-1	TRBV15	CATSRENILNTEAFF
TRBJ2-5	TRBV6-5	CASKLSGTMWETQYF
TRBJ2-1	TRBV6-4	CASSERGSVNEQFF
TRBJ2-5	TRBV7-3	CASSADRGEETQYF
TRBJ2-7	TRBV3-1/TRBV3-2	CASSQVLGYDSLVGTSRSQYF
TRBJ1-5	TRBV28	CASSRSGHQPQHF
TRBJ2-1	TRBV2	CASSVPRGVSEFF
TRBJ1-2	TRBV6-6	CASTPGGYNGYTF
TRBJ1-2	TRBV4-2	CASSQDGTGASYGYTF
TRBJ1-1	TRBV5-1	CASQGETEAFF
TRBJ1-5	TRBV6-2/TRBV6-3	CASSPPRDRLFSQPQHF
TRBJ1-2	TRBV3-1/TRBV3-2	CASSQGVYGYTF
TRBJ1-2	TRBV6-5	CASSYLDRAGGYTF